These T cell receptor beta chains were read from a single sample in a study of shared clonotypes between healthy human individuals. Clones were sequenced by immunoSEQ multiplex PCR, and TCRdb holds only the in-frame ones, with some missing. Of 600,000 to 700,000 clones in the sample, about 80% are singletons; the top ten hold more than 1.5%. Specimen: memory CD4+ T cells sorted from blood. These receptors were obtained from a woman in her 30s in good health. CDR3s include the opening cysteine and the closing phenylalanine or tryptophan. A D gene is named only where the DNA matches it firmly. Where a row states a size, it is once, few, many or the class of an expanded clone; other rows omit it.

d_call: TRBD2; clone_size: NA; v_call: TRBV28; cdr3_aa: CASSMGTSGRSYEQYF
d_call: TRBD1; clone_size: NA; v_call: TRBV7-8; cdr3_aa: CASRLQGAIGYTF
d_call: TRBD2; clone_size: NA; v_call: TRBV2; cdr3_aa: CASSERVSGGSEQFF
d_call: NA; clone_size: many; v_call: TRBV7-9; cdr3_aa: CASSFVRETGVPVEQFF
d_call: TRBD1; clone_size: NA; v_call: TRBV10-3; cdr3_aa: CAIRKQGEREQYF
d_call: NA; clone_size: many; v_call: TRBV5-1; cdr3_aa: CASSLSSTNEKLFF
d_call: NA; clone_size: once; v_call: TRBV5-1; cdr3_aa: CASSAGWAKGGQETQYF
d_call: TRBD1; clone_size: NA; v_call: TRBV18; cdr3_aa: CASSHYRGEGYTF
d_call: TRBD2; clone_size: NA; v_call: TRBV6-4; cdr3_aa: CASSVQAGTNNEQFF
d_call: TRBD1; clone_size: NA; v_call: TRBV9; cdr3_aa: CASSHGQGSSSGNTIYF
d_call: NA; clone_size: few; v_call: TRBV28; cdr3_aa: CASSQGLYNEQFF
d_call: TRBD1; clone_size: NA; v_call: TRBV5-3; cdr3_aa: CASSWGTGPGETQYF
d_call: NA; clone_size: once; v_call: TRBV5-3; cdr3_aa: CARSLGRPMNTEAFF
d_call: NA; clone_size: few; v_call: TRBV28; cdr3_aa: CASTQGTGFGYTF
d_call: TRBD1; clone_size: NA; v_call: TRBV2; cdr3_aa: CASNRDSVNEQYF
d_call: TRBD1; clone_size: NA; v_call: TRBV10-3; cdr3_aa: CAISGREGAYTGELFF
d_call: TRBD1; clone_size: NA; v_call: TRBV10-2; cdr3_aa: CASSAQGAGELFF
d_call: NA; clone_size: NA; v_call: TRBV2; cdr3_aa: CASSETTQLNTEAFF
d_call: TRBD1; clone_size: once; v_call: TRBV7-2; cdr3_aa: CASSSGQFSNQPQHF
d_call: TRBD1; clone_size: NA; v_call: TRBV7-9; cdr3_aa: CASSSTGDGYTF
d_call: NA; clone_size: NA; v_call: TRBV18; cdr3_aa: CASSPRISGTTDTQYF
d_call: NA; clone_size: few; v_call: TRBV29-1; cdr3_aa: CSVDREWGEQYF
d_call: NA; clone_size: NA; v_call: TRBV28; cdr3_aa: CASSFSGGLVSSGYTF
d_call: NA; clone_size: NA; v_call: TRBV7-2; cdr3_aa: CASSLSRRADEQFF
d_call: NA; clone_size: NA; v_call: TRBV29-1; cdr3_aa: CSVSPQGDTQYF
d_call: NA; clone_size: NA; v_call: TRBV27; cdr3_aa: CASSLGGKDTQYF
d_call: TRBD1; clone_size: many; v_call: TRBV30; cdr3_aa: CAWSNGDRGNEKLFF
d_call: TRBD1; clone_size: NA; v_call: TRBV6-1; cdr3_aa: CASSERGDRNTEAFF
d_call: NA; clone_size: NA; v_call: TRBV4-2; cdr3_aa: CASSQDQSGPYNEQFF
d_call: TRBD2; clone_size: NA; v_call: TRBV7-2; cdr3_aa: CASSLQLAGATDTQYF
d_call: NA; clone_size: NA; v_call: TRBV10-2; cdr3_aa: CASTRPEGGDPEAFF
d_call: NA; clone_size: NA; v_call: TRBV4-2; cdr3_aa: CASSQVSWTANTGELFF
d_call: NA; clone_size: few; v_call: TRBV30; cdr3_aa: CAWSVQRPTYEQYF
d_call: TRBD2; clone_size: NA; v_call: TRBV19; cdr3_aa: CASTPGLAGPYEQYF
d_call: NA; clone_size: NA; v_call: TRBV11-2; cdr3_aa: CASSTREVPQATDTQYF
d_call: NA; clone_size: once; v_call: TRBV11-1; cdr3_aa: CASSPRGGGELFF
d_call: NA; clone_size: NA; v_call: TRBV27; cdr3_aa: CASSLRDSGSAFF
d_call: NA; clone_size: NA; v_call: TRBV7-9; cdr3_aa: CASSFSGNHEQYF
d_call: TRBD1; clone_size: few; v_call: TRBV2; cdr3_aa: CAGCRDRVKDTQYF
d_call: NA; clone_size: NA; v_call: TRBV7-6; cdr3_aa: CASSRVYSNQPQHF
d_call: TRBD2; clone_size: NA; v_call: TRBV29-1; cdr3_aa: CSVAGEGGETQYF
d_call: NA; clone_size: NA; v_call: TRBV10-1; cdr3_aa: CASSDVLGAYEQYF
d_call: TRBD2; clone_size: NA; v_call: TRBV28; cdr3_aa: CASSLWTSGRAHEQYF
d_call: NA; clone_size: few; v_call: TRBV2; cdr3_aa: CASRLAPGAQHF
d_call: NA; clone_size: NA; v_call: TRBV18; cdr3_aa: CASSPVVSYNEQFF
d_call: NA; clone_size: NA; v_call: TRBV28; cdr3_aa: CASSLFEGWARNEQFF
d_call: NA; clone_size: NA; v_call: TRBV27; cdr3_aa: CASSSQTRGVQYF
d_call: NA; clone_size: once; v_call: TRBV19; cdr3_aa: CASSGHNEQFF
d_call: TRBD1; clone_size: NA; v_call: TRBV5-1; cdr3_aa: CASSETGTGGNYEQYF
d_call: NA; clone_size: NA; v_call: TRBV5-5; cdr3_aa: CASSLEGVAYEQYF
d_call: TRBD2; clone_size: NA; v_call: TRBV7-6; cdr3_aa: CASSPGLARSTDTQYF
d_call: TRBD1; clone_size: many; v_call: TRBV19; cdr3_aa: CASSPRTGEVKETQYF
d_call: NA; clone_size: NA; v_call: TRBV14; cdr3_aa: CASSGTFWDGYTF
d_call: NA; clone_size: NA; v_call: TRBV19; cdr3_aa: CASSTLTGNTEAFF
d_call: TRBD1; clone_size: NA; v_call: TRBV19; cdr3_aa: CASSFLDRGLREKLFF
d_call: NA; clone_size: NA; v_call: TRBV2; cdr3_aa: CASSEASTSTDTQYF
d_call: NA; clone_size: NA; v_call: TRBV21-1; cdr3_aa: CASSSGEPGRPTQYF
d_call: NA; clone_size: NA; v_call: TRBV27; cdr3_aa: CASMRPRGAGKNTEAFF
d_call: NA; clone_size: NA; v_call: TRBV28; cdr3_aa: CASSLSGGTGQPQHF